These 22 T cell receptor beta chains came from one sample sequenced in a study of blood T cell repertoires in COVID-19. Data came from immunoSEQ multiplex PCR; TCRdb stores just in-frame clones and leaves some out. The table shows more than 250,000 clones, with around four fifths occurring only once. Sequencing was carried out using peripheral blood. All receptors come from a man in his fifties or sixties who had recovered from COVID-19.

This rearrangement joins TRBV5-1 to TRBJ1-1; D is possibly TRBD1 (5 bases). The length of the CDR3 is 15 residues. V was shortened by 0 bases and J by 7 bases, with 16 bases between the two germline ends. From germline, CDR1 is SGHRS and CDR2 YFSETQ. CDR3 sequence: CASSLDFGRGFEAFF. The DNA of the CDR3 is TGCGCCAGCAGCTTGGATTTTGGGCGGGGGTTTGAAGCTTTCTTT.

The genes are TRBV11-3 and TRBJ2-1; 11 positions match TRBD2. Per germline, CDR1 SGHNT and CDR2 YENEEA. V shed 0 bases, J shed 9 bases, and the junction held 4 bases outside the gene matches. The CDR3 runs to 15 residues. CDR3 coding DNA: TGTGCCAGCAGCTTAGACACTAGCGGGGGAGGTGAGCAGTTCTTC. Amino acid sequence: CASSLDTSGGGEQFF. Full variable domain (rest looked up from reference TRBV11-3 and TRBJ2-1): EAGVVQSPRYKIIEKKQPVAFWCNPISGHNTLYWYLQNLGQGPELLIRYENEEAVDDSQLPKDRFSAERLKGVDSTLKIQPAELGDSAVYLCASSLDTSGGGEQFFGPGTRLTVL.

The J gene is TRBJ1-3, the V gene TRBV12-3 or TRBV12-4; tentatively, D is TRBD1 (6 bases). The length of the CDR3 is 13 residues. V was cut by 6 bases and J by 8 bases, with 14 bases left in between. DNA for the CDR3: TGTGCCAGCAGGGAACAGGGTGCGGACACCATATATTTT. This gives the protein CASREQGADTIYF.

The chain is built from TRBV9 and TRBJ1-4; TRBD1 matches at 7 bases. The CDR3 sequence is 14 residues long. Germline loops: CDR1 SGDLS, CDR2 YYNGEE. The V gene end was trimmed by 6 bases and the J gene end by 5 bases; junction bases not matched to a gene: 7. The CDR3 DNA sequence: TGTGCCAGCAACCTGGGACAGTCAAATGAAAAACTGTTTTTT. Residues: CASNLGQSNEKLFF. Full variable domain (missing parts from reference TRBV9 and TRBJ1-4): DSGVTQTPKHLITATGQRVTLRCSPRSGDLSVYWYQQSLDQGLQFLIQYYNGEERAKGNILERFSAQQFPDLHSELNLSSLELGDSALYFCASNLGQSNEKLFFGSGTQLSVL.

This clone was recorded once. The chain joins TRBV24-1 to TRBJ2-3; 7 nucleotides match TRBD2. Trimming took 5 bases from V and 6 from J; bases not matched to a gene: 10. Germline assignment: CDR1 KGHDR and CDR2 SFDVKD. This CDR3 has 15 residues. In DNA form, the CDR3 reads TGTGCCACCAGTGCTGGGTCGGGAGGTCGGGATACGCAGTATTTT. Translation gives CATSAGSGGRDTQYF.

There are a few counts of this clone. The rearrangement links TRBV5-1 to TRBJ1-2; 9 bases line up with TRBD1. The CDR3 extends over 14 amino acids. V shed 4 bases and J 4 bases; nucleotides not matched to a gene: 5. From germline, CDR1 is SGHRS and CDR2 YFSETQ. CDR3 in amino acids: CASSPGQGTYGYTF. CDR3 coding DNA: TGCGCCAGCAGCCCAGGACAGGGGACCTATGGCTACACCTTC. Full variable domain (rest looked up from reference TRBV5-1 and TRBJ1-2): KAGVTQTPRYLIKTRGQQVTLSCSPISGHRSVSWYQQTPGQGLQFLFEYFSETQRNKGNFPGRFSGRQFSNSRSEMNVSTLELGDSALYLCASSPGQGTYGYTFGSGTRLTVV.

V and J are TRBV11-2 and TRBJ2-2; 10 positions agree with TRBD2. This CDR3 is built from 18 residues. V trimming: 3 bases; J trimming: 1 base; junction bases outside the gene matches: 8. Germline CDR1 and CDR2: SGHAT and FQNNGV. The CDR3 region is CASSFGLAGVGNTGELFF. The CDR3 bases are TGTGCCAGCAGCTTCGGGCTAGCGGGAGTGGGGAACACCGGGGAGCTGTTTTTT.

The chain joins TRBV12-5 to TRBJ2-1; 8 nucleotides line up with TRBD1. The length of the CDR3 is 16 residues. Germline CDR1 is LGHNT and CDR2 is FRNRAP. V lost 7 bases and J lost 7; bases outside the gene matches: 15. The DNA for the CDR3 is TGTGCTAGTGCCGTGGCTGGGCAGGGGGCTATTAATGAGCAGTTCTTC. Translation gives CASAVAGQGAINEQFF.

The chain employs TRBV4-1 and TRBJ1-5; D call uncertain. The CDR3 has 16 residues. From germline, CDR1 is MGHRA and CDR2 YSYEKL. Trimming pared 4 bases from V and 1 base from J, leaving 14 bases between. CDR3: CASSPSLARSNQPQHF. CDR3 sequence (DNA): TGCGCCAGCAGCCCCTCTTTGGCGCGGAGCAATCAGCCCCAGCATTTT.

The V and J genes are TRBV5-1 and TRBJ2-7, with 11 bases that match TRBD2. V was pared by 3 bases and J by 3 bases, with 11 bases of the junction left unmatched. The CDR3 runs 17 residues. Germline V lookup: CDR1 SGHRS, CDR2 YFSETQ. CDR3 sequence: CASSSFSGRALSYEQYF. Written as DNA, the CDR3 is TGCGCCAGCAGCTCTTTTAGCGGGAGGGCCTTGAGCTACGAGCAGTACTTC.

As to this clone: With a much larger clone just one base away, this may be a read error. CDR3: CASSLGTVNTEAFF. In DNA, the CDR3 is TGTGCCAGCAGCTTAGGGACAGTGAACACTGAAGCTTTCTTT. The chain carries TRBV7-9 and TRBJ1-1, with a possible D match to TRBD1 (6 bases). V was clipped by 1 base and J by 0 bases, with 6 bases between them. In germline, CDR1 is SEHNR, CDR2 FQNEAQ (reference sequence). The length of the CDR3 is 14 residues.

CDR3 coding DNA: TGTGCCAGTACCCGGACAGGCTGGAATTCACCCCTCCACTTT. Residues: CASTRTGWNSPLHF. J is TRBJ1-6 and V is TRBV19; 7 nucleotides align to TRBD1. The CDR3 runs 14 residues. V was pared by 7 bases and J by 7 bases, with 7 bases of the junction left unmatched. CDR1 is LNHDA, CDR2 SQIVND, per germline (reference sequence).

This clone was counted only a few times. This chain connects TRBV6-1 to TRBJ2-5; D gene unclear. Trimming cost V 0 bases and J 1 base, with 9 bases left between them. Germline assignment: CDR1 MNHNS and CDR2 SASEGT. The CDR3 length is 15 residues. The CDR3 reads CASSEARQFQETQYF. In DNA form, the CDR3 reads TGTGCCAGCAGTGAAGCGCGGCAGTTCCAAGAGACCCAGTACTTC.

The rearrangement joins TRBV5-1 to TRBJ2-5; 7 positions match TRBD2. CDR3 length: 15 residues. Per the germline V gene, CDR1 is SGHRS and CDR2 is YFSETQ. Trimming took 1 base from V and 4 from J; bases not matched to a gene: 7. This chain's CDR3 is CASSLSGVPRETQYF. CDR3 nucleotides: TGCGCCAGCAGCTTGAGCGGGGTGCCCCGAGAGACCCAGTACTTC.

This sequence joins TRBV29-1 and TRBJ2-1; a weak D match, TRBD2 (6 bases). CDR3 size: 12 residues. Germline CDR1 reads SQVTM; CDR2 reads ANQGSEA. V was cut by 2 bases and J by 9 bases, with 11 bases left in between. DNA for the CDR3: TGCAGCGTTGAAAAGCTTAGCGGTGAGCAGTTCTTC. Protein sequence: CSVEKLSGEQFF.

The chain carries TRBV30 and TRBJ1-6; 9 bases match TRBD1. This CDR3 spans 15 amino acids. Germline trimming cut 0 bases from V and 7 bases from J; bases unmatched to any gene: 4. Germline V gene lookup returns CDR1 GTSNPN and CDR2 SVGIG (reference sequence). The CDR3 coding sequence is TGTGCCTGGAGTGTACTCGGGACAGGGAATTCACCCCTCCACTTT. It codes for CAWSVLGTGNSPLHF.

This chain's CDR3 is CASSAGNSYEQYF. In nucleotides, the CDR3 is TGTGCCAGCAGCGCAGGGAACTCCTACGAGCAGTACTTC. This rearrangement joins TRBV7-2 to TRBJ2-7; D is possibly TRBD1 (5 bases). The germline gives CDR1 SGHTA, CDR2 FQGNSA. V shed 5 bases and J shed 0 bases, with 8 bases lying between them. There are 13 residues in the CDR3. The full variable domain, its missing parts supplied by reference TRBV7-2 and TRBJ2-7, is GAGVSQSPSNKVTEKGKDVELRCDPISGHTALYWYRQSLGQGLEFLIYFQGNSAPDKSGLPSDRFSAERTGGSVSTLTIQRTQQEDSAVYLCASSAGNSYEQYFGPGTRLTVT.

V gene TRBV6-5 combines with J gene TRBJ2-7; D perhaps matches TRBD2 (5 bases). The CDR3 has 13 residues. V was pared by 6 bases and J by 6 bases, with 15 bases between. CDR1 and CDR2 (germline): MNHEY, SVGAGI. The CDR3 DNA follows: TGTGCCAGCAGCCAAACGGGGTCTCGCGAGCAGTACTTC. Amino acids: CASSQTGSREQYF.

The chain links TRBV9 to TRBJ1-1; unclear D gene. The germline V gene has CDR1 SGDLS and CDR2 YYNGEE. Trimming stripped 6 bases from V and 0 bases from J, with 9 bases between. This CDR3 is 13 amino acids long. The CDR3 region is CASNRDMNTEAFF. DNA of the CDR3: TGTGCCAGCAACAGAGACATGAACACTGAAGCTTTCTTT. The full variable domain, in which reference TRBV9 and TRBJ1-1 provide the parts outside the CDR3, is DSGVTQTPKHLITATGQRVTLRCSPRSGDLSVYWYQQSLDQGLQFLIQYYNGEERAKGNILERFSAQQFPDLHSELNLSSLELGDSALYFCASNRDMNTEAFFGQGTRLTVV.

This clone has only a few counts. This chain links TRBV7-2 with TRBJ2-7; 12 bases line up with TRBD2. CDR1 and CDR2 (germline): SGHTA, FQGNSA. The CDR3 has 13 amino acids. With 5 bases clipped from V and 13 bases from J, the junction kept 9 bases outside the gene matches. As DNA, the CDR3 is TGTGCCAGCAGCACGGGACTAGCGGGCGACCGTTACTTC. It yields the protein CASSTGLAGDRYF. The whole variable domain, filled in from reference TRBV7-2 and TRBJ2-7, reads GAGVSQSPSNKVTEKGKDVELRCDPISGHTALYWYRQSLGQGLEFLIYFQGNSAPDKSGLPSDRFSAERTGGSVSTLTIQRTQQEDSAVYLCASSTGLAGDRYFGPGTRLTVT.

The sample holds a few counts of this clone. This rearrangement joins TRBV27 to TRBJ2-7, with D possibly being TRBD2 (5 bases). This CDR3 spans 13 amino acids. Germline CDR1 is MNHEY and CDR2 is SMNVEV (reference sequence). Trimming left V 4 bases short and J 4 bases short, with 11 bases between. The chain's CDR3 is CASSSGWRYEQYF. As DNA, the CDR3 is TGTGCCAGCAGTTCGGGATGGAGATACGAGCAGTACTTC.

The rearrangement links TRBV27 to TRBJ1-6, with a possible D match to TRBD1 (6 bases). The CDR3 has 14 residues. Trimming removed 3 bases at V and 7 bases at J, with 10 bases between. CDR1 and CDR2 from the germline V gene are MNHEY and SMNVEV (reference sequence). CDR3 sequence: CASSLWQGNSPLHF. The CDR3 DNA reads as TGTGCCAGCAGTTTGTGGCAGGGGAATTCACCCCTCCACTTT.